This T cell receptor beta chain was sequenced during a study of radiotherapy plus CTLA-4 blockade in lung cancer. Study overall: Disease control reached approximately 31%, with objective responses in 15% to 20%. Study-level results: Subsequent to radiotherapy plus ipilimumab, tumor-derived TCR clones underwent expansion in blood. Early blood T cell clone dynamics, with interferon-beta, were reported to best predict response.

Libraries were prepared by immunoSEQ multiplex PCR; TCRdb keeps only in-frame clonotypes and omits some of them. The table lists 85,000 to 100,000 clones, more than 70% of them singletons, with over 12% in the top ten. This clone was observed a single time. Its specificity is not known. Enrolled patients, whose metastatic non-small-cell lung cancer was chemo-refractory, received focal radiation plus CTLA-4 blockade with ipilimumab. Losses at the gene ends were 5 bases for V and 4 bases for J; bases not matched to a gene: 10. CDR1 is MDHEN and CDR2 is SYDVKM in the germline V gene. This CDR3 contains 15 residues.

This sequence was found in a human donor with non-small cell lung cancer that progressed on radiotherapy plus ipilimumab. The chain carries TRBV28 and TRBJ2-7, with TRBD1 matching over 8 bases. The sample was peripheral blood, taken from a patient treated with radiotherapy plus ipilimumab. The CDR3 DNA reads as TGTGCCAGCAGTGGCCCCGGGACAGGCTCTTACGAGCAGTACTTC. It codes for CASSGPGTGSYEQYF. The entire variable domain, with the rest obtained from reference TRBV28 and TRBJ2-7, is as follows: DVKVTQSSRYLVKRTGEKVFLECVQDMDHENMFWYRQDPGLGLRLIYFSYDVKMKEKGDIPEGYSVSREKKERFSLILESASTNQTSMYLCASSGPGTGSYEQYFGPGTRLTVT.